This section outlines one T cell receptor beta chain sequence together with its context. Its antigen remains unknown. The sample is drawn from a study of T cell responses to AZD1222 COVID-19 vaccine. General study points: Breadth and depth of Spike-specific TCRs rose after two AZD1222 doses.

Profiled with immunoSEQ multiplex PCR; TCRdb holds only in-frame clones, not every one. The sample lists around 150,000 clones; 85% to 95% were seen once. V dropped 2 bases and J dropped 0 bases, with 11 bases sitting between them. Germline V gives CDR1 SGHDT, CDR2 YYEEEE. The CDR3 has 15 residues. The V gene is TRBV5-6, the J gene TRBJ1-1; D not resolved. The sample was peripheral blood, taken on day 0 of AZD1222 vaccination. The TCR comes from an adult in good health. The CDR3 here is CASSLRRILNTEAFF. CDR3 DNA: TGTGCCAGCAGCTTAAGACGGATACTGAACACTGAAGCTTTCTTT. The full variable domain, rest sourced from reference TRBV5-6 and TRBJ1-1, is DAGVTQSPTHLIKTRGQQVTLRCSPKSGHDTVSWYQQALGQGPQFIFQYYEEEERQRGNFPDRFSGHQFPNYSSELNVNALLLGDSALYLCASSLRRILNTEAFFGQGTRLTVV.